The source of this TCR beta chain is a study of cytomegalovirus exposure and HLA in healthy donors. The wider study: Researchers found that approximately 80% of about 400 genotyped donors fell within the Caucasian-associated ancestry cluster.

The PCR had 60 Vbeta and 13 Jbeta primers. The data were produced by immunoSEQ multiplex PCR, yet TCRdb's version contains in-frame clones alone and is incomplete. The sample lists some 140,000 clones, approximately 75% occurring once. The receptor was derived from a man aged 18 to 29 in good health and CMV-seronegative. The sequenced sample consisted of PBMCs.

The CDR3 bases are TGCGCCAGCAGGTCGGCGACAGGACAATTGAACACTGAAGCTTTCTTT. Amino acids: CASRSATGQLNTEAFF. The J gene is TRBJ1-1, the V gene TRBV5-1; a weak D match, TRBD1 (6 bases). The CDR3 consists of 16 residues. Germline V gene sequence: CDR1 SGHRS, CDR2 YFSETQ. Trimming took 5 bases from V and 0 from J, leaving 17 bases between them.